This T cell receptor (beta chain) was retrieved from a study of T cell responses to AZD1222 COVID-19 vaccine. Study outcomes and limitations: Scientists sampled the repertoires only once the peak T cell response had passed. Clonal diversity may have been underestimated in mostly white British donors. Dominant at 160-218 and 743-854, vaccine-associated CD4 TCRs also spanned spike. Only six or seven AZD1222 recipients tested seropositive at baseline.

This clone was seen only a few times. The antigen is undetermined. Profiling relied on immunoSEQ multiplex PCR, and the TCRdb table lists in-frame clones only, not all of them. The data show around 100,000 clones, around 90% seen once. After removal of 7 bases from V and 4 bases from J, the junction contained 5 bases not matched to a gene. Per germline, CDR1 MNHNY and CDR2 SVGAGI (reference sequence). The CDR3 spans 13 residues. The specimen comprised peripheral blood, sampled on day 0 of AZD1222 vaccination. This clonotype originated in an adult in good health. This sequence joins TRBV6-6 and TRBJ1-1, with 8 bases that match TRBD1. The CDR3 here is CASISTGGTEAFF. The CDR3 DNA is TGTGCCAGCATCTCCACAGGGGGCACTGAAGCTTTCTTT.